The 15 T cell receptor beta chains below come from one sample, sequenced in a study of blood T cells in healthy people across ages. Using a J-beta primer mix together with a sample-barcoded 5' primer, a second PCR was run for about 6 to 11 cycles. TCRdb reanalysed the 5' RACE reads using MiXCR and keeps one entry per CDR3 protein. The table shows more than 1,400,000 distinct CDR3 sequences, with roughly 40% occurring only once. Sequenced input: blood. The receptors originated from a woman between 18 and 30 years old in good health.

The chain employs TRBV6-1 and TRBJ2-5; 15 bases align to TRBD2. V shed 5 bases, J shed 11 bases, and the junction held 12 bases outside the gene matches. The germline gives CDR1 MNHNS, CDR2 SASEGT. The CDR3 extends over 16 amino acids. The CDR3 region is CASSFVPGLAGGEQYF. The CDR3 nucleotides are TGTGCCAGCAGTTTTGTGCCGGGACTAGCGGGAGGTGAGCAGTACTTC.

The chain is built from TRBV6-6 and TRBJ2-7; no clear D gene. The CDR3 has 8 amino acids. Germline values: CDR1 MNHNY, CDR2 SVGAGI (reference sequence). The CDR3 region is CVAGEQYF. As DNA, the CDR3 is TGTGTCGCAGGCGAGCAGTACTTC.

V is TRBV27 and J is TRBJ2-4; tentative D call: TRBD1 (7 bases). Near its end, the DNA agrees better with TRBJ2-7, so the J call may be wrong. Germline V gives CDR1 MNHEY, CDR2 SMNVEV (reference sequence). The CDR3 extends over 14 amino acids. CDR3: CASSPTQGRYEQYF. The CDR3 DNA is TGTGCCAGCAGTCCCACACAGGGGAGGTACGAGCAGTACTTC.

This clonotype has a handful of counts. This chain connects TRBV27 to TRBJ1-6; D call uncertain. CDR1 MNHEY and CDR2 SMNVEV come from the germline V gene (reference sequence). The CDR3 is 14 residues long. V shed 0 bases and J shed 11 bases, with 11 bases lying between them. CDR3 nucleotides: TGTGCCAGCAGTTTATCCTATGTAAGGACACCCCTCCACTTT. This codes for CASSLSYVRTPLHF.

This chain links TRBV29-1 with TRBJ2-7; a weak D match, TRBD2 (6 bases). CDR1 and CDR2 from the germline V gene are SQVTM and ANQGSEA. Trimming pared 6 bases from V and 2 bases from J, leaving 17 bases between. The CDR3 covers 14 residues. CDR3 sequence (DNA): TGCAGCGTCGCCGGGACGGAGGGACCCTACGAGCAGTACTTC. This sequence encodes CSVAGTEGPYEQYF.

This chain joins TRBV20-1 and TRBJ2-7; D not resolved. Trimming cost V 4 bases and J 0 bases, with 10 bases left between them. CDR1 and CDR2 from the germline V gene are DFQATT and SNEGSKA (reference sequence). The CDR3 sequence is 13 residues long. CDR3 DNA: TGCAGTGCTAACTCCGGGCCCTCCTACGAGCAGTACTTC. Its protein product is CSANSGPSYEQYF.

The rearrangement links TRBV20-1 to TRBJ2-3; 11 positions agree with TRBD2. V shed 3 bases and J 2 bases; nucleotides not matched to a gene: 4. Germline CDR1 reads DFQATT; CDR2 reads SNEGSKA (reference sequence). The CDR3 totals 15 residues. The CDR3: CSASLAGGTTDTQYF. The DNA for the CDR3 is TGCAGTGCTAGCCTAGCGGGGGGAACCACAGATACGCAGTATTTT.

The rearrangement uses TRBV7-9 and TRBJ2-7; 10 positions agree with TRBD2. The CDR3 spans 16 residues. Unmatched junction bases numbered 14, after V lost 5 bases and J lost 7 bases. Germline assignment: CDR1 SEHNR and CDR2 FQNEAQ (reference sequence). The CDR3 reads CASSPQPGTSVGEQYF. DNA of the CDR3: TGTGCCAGCAGCCCACAACCCGGGACTAGCGTTGGGGAGCAGTACTTC.

The table lists this clonotype with a few counts. The chain couples TRBV7-8 to TRBJ1-5; no clear D gene. The CDR3 runs 13 residues. Per germline, CDR1 SGHVS and CDR2 FQNEAQ. With 2 bases removed from V and 5 bases from J, the gap between germline ends came to 7 bases. CDR3 loop: CASSLSEYQPQHF. The CDR3 DNA reads as TGTGCCAGCAGCTTATCCGAGTATCAGCCCCAGCATTTT. The variable domain in full, completed from reference TRBV7-8 and TRBJ1-5, reads GAGVSQSPRYKVAKRGQDVALRCDPISGHVSLFWYQQALGQGPEFLTYFQNEAQLDKSGLPSDRFFAERPEGSVSTLKIQRTQQEDSAVYLCASSLSEYQPQHFGDGTRLSIL.

The rearrangement joins TRBV20-1 to TRBJ2-7, with D perhaps matching TRBD1 or TRBD2 (5 bases each). The germline CDR1 and CDR2 sequences are DFQATT and SNEGSKA (reference sequence). The CDR3 length is 15 residues. The V end lost 2 bases, the J end lost 6 bases, and 20 bases lay between the germline ends. This CDR3 is CSARNRTWGNREQYF. Written as DNA, the CDR3 is TGCAGTGCTAGAAACCGGACCTGGGGGAACCGCGAGCAGTACTTC.

In this sample, this clonotype turned up a few times. The V call is TRBV20-1, the J call TRBJ2-3; D is possibly TRBD1 (6 bases). Between the trimmed V and J ends, which lost 0 bases and 2 bases, there was a span of 18 bases. Looked up from germline, CDR1 is DFQATT and CDR2 is SNEGSKA (reference sequence). This CDR3 region has 17 residues. The CDR3 sequence is CSARDLGGRLSTDTQYF. The CDR3 DNA reads TGCAGTGCTAGAGATCTTGGGGGCCGGTTATCCACAGATACGCAGTATTTT.

This clonotype showed up just a few times. A read error may be the cause here, since a much bigger clone is one base away. The chain links TRBV7-9 to TRBJ2-5; D gene ambiguous. Deletions cut 0 bases from V and 5 bases from J, with 4 bases between. CDR1 and CDR2 from the germline V gene are SEHNR and FQNEAQ (reference sequence). This CDR3 region has 12 residues. In DNA, the CDR3 is TGTGCCAGCAGCTTAGCGCCGGAGACCCAGTACTTC. It encodes CASSLAPETQYF.

The rearrangement uses TRBV3-1 and TRBJ2-1; tentative D call: TRBD1 (6 bases). The CDR3 runs to 13 residues. V gave up 4 bases and J gave up 13 bases, with 17 bases separating them. Germline lookup yields CDR1 LGHDT and CDR2 YNNKEL (reference sequence). The CDR3 DNA reads as TGTGCCAGCAGCCTGGGGGCTAGGATGTTCCAGTTCTTC. Amino acids: CASSLGARMFQFF.

V gene TRBV10-3 combines with J gene TRBJ1-2; 8 bases fit TRBD1. The trim removed 6 bases at V and 6 bases at J, leaving 15 bases unmatched. Germline CDR1 is ENHRY and CDR2 is SYGVKD. The length of the CDR3 is 16 residues. The CDR3 loop is CAIRRGLTGAFDGYTF. CDR3 bases: TGTGCCATCAGGAGGGGGCTGACAGGGGCTTTTGATGGCTACACCTTC.

This clonotype is a singleton in its sample. The J gene is TRBJ1-2, the V gene TRBV27; D might be TRBD1 (5 bases). Trimming stripped 0 bases from V and 8 bases from J, with 16 bases between. The CDR3 extends over 15 amino acids. Germline V CDR1 and CDR2: MNHEY, SMNVEV (reference sequence). CDR3 in DNA: TGTGCCAGCAGTTTATCCGGATACGGGGGGGGAGGCTACACCTTC. Translating gives CASSLSGYGGGGYTF.